One and the same sample provided the 25 T cell receptor beta chains below, sequenced in a study of cytomegalovirus exposure and HLA in healthy donors. Primers for the PCR totalled 60 Vbeta and 13 Jbeta. Some clones are missing from TCRdb's copy, which holds only in-frame ones; the method was immunoSEQ multiplex PCR. The sample includes 200,000 or so clones, around 83% seen only once; the top ten take 5.5% to 7%. The specimen sequenced was PBMCs. The receptors come from a woman aged 45-65 years in good health and CMV-seropositive.

The chain joins TRBV7-2 to TRBJ2-3; 11 bases are shared with TRBD2. The CDR3 is made up of 18 amino acids. With V trimmed by 1 base and J by 0 bases, 6 bases remained unmatched. Germline V gene data show CDR1 as SGHTA and CDR2 as FQGNSA. In DNA form, the CDR3 reads TGTGCCAGCAGCTTAGGGCTAGCGGGAGGTTCTAGCACAGATACGCAGTATTTT. Translated, it gives CASSLGLAGGSSTDTQYF. The whole variable domain, remainder taken from reference TRBV7-2 and TRBJ2-3, is GAGVSQSPSNKVTEKGKDVELRCDPISGHTALYWYRQSLGQGLEFLIYFQGNSAPDKSGLPSDRFSAERTGGSVSTLTIQRTQQEDSAVYLCASSLGLAGGSSTDTQYFGPGTRLTVL.

V usage is TRBV6-1 and J usage is TRBJ1-2; 9 bases are a match to TRBD1. The CDR3 has 13 residues. J was trimmed by 4 bases and V by 10 bases; bases with no gene match: 7. From germline, CDR1 is MNHNS and CDR2 SASEGT. The CDR3 loop is CAIGQGPAYGYTF. DNA for the CDR3: TGTGCCATTGGACAGGGGCCCGCCTATGGCTACACCTTC.

This clone appeared a few times. J is TRBJ1-5 and V is TRBV28; unclear D gene. V gave up 5 bases and J gave up 1 base, with 9 bases separating them. The CDR3 is 14 amino acids. Germline V gene lookup returns CDR1 MDHEN and CDR2 SYDVKM. CDR3 sequence (DNA): TGTGCCAGCAGTCCCACAGTCAGCAATCAGCCCCAGCATTTT. Residues: CASSPTVSNQPQHF.

This clone was seen only a few times. The V and J genes are TRBV7-8 and TRBJ1-2; 9 positions agree with TRBD1. CDR1 is SGHVS and CDR2 is FQNEAQ in the germline V gene. The CDR3 runs to 16 residues. V lost 0 bases, J lost 5 bases, and 7 bases stayed unmatched. The CDR3 bases are TGTGCCAGCAGCTTAGCGGACAGGGGAGGGGCGTATGGCTACACCTTC. This codes for CASSLADRGGAYGYTF.

The chain recombines TRBV23-1 with TRBJ1-1; D is perhaps TRBD1 (5 bases). TRBV23-1 is noted as an ORF with a role that remains uncertain. Trimming cost V 4 bases and J 4 bases, with 22 bases left between them. This CDR3 is built from 17 residues. Here the CDR3 reads CASSPPFAGQACTEAFF. In DNA, the CDR3 is TGCGCCAGCAGTCCCCCTTTCGCGGGGCAGGCCTGCACTGAAGCTTTCTTT.

The chain combines TRBV6-1 with TRBJ1-2; D not resolved. Per germline, CDR1 MNHNS and CDR2 SASEGT. V lost 2 bases to trimming and J lost 8 bases, with 12 bases between them. The CDR3 length is 13 residues. CDR3 nucleotides: TGTGCCAGCAGTGAACTAGACCCCTTCGGCTACACCTTC. Translation: CASSELDPFGYTF.

The genes are TRBV6-1 and TRBJ1-3, with D hard to call. This CDR3 region has 15 residues. Germline CDR1 is MNHNS and CDR2 is SASEGT. The V end was cut by 5 bases, the J end by 0 bases, with 11 bases between. The CDR3 reads CASSSGDLSGNTIYF. CDR3 coding DNA: TGTGCCAGCAGTTCCGGGGATCTCTCTGGAAACACCATATATTTT.

The chain recombines TRBV14 with TRBJ2-1; D gene uncertain. V was shortened by 1 base and J by 7 bases, with 8 bases between the two germline ends. The germline V gene has CDR1 SGHDN and CDR2 FVKESK. The CDR3 has 13 residues. The CDR3 reads CASSQVIGNEQFF. CDR3 DNA: TGTGCCAGCAGCCAAGTAATCGGGAATGAGCAGTTCTTC.

V usage is TRBV30 and J usage is TRBJ2-5; D is unclear. The CDR3 has 12 amino acids. Germline values: CDR1 GTSNPN, CDR2 SVGIG (reference sequence). V was clipped by 3 bases and J by 5 bases, with 10 bases between them. The CDR3 sequence is CAWSDRVETQYF. CDR3 coding DNA: TGTGCCTGGAGCGACCGGGTGGAGACCCAGTACTTC.

This clone was seen only once. The V call is TRBV28, the J call TRBJ1-4; D is undetermined. The CDR3 is 14 residues long. Deletions cut 3 bases from V and 8 bases from J, with 13 bases between. The germline V gene encodes CDR1 MDHEN and CDR2 SYDVKM. CDR3 protein: CASSLGPLGEKLFF. CDR3 DNA: TGTGCCAGCAGTTTGGGCCCCCTCGGAGAAAAACTGTTTTTT.

This sequence joins TRBV10-3 and TRBJ2-3; 9 bases agree with TRBD1. This CDR3 spans 14 amino acids. The junction had 4 bases not matched to a gene; V was cut back by 8 bases and J by 1 base. Germline CDR1 and CDR2: ENHRY and SYGVKD. The CDR3 nucleotides are TGTGCCATCGGGGGACAGGGAGGCACAGATACGCAGTATTTT. This gives the protein CAIGGQGGTDTQYF.

The chain carries TRBV25-1 and TRBJ2-5; possibly TRBD2 for D (5 bases). CDR1 and CDR2 (germline): MGHDK, SYGVNS. This CDR3 has 13 amino acids. Between the trimmed V and J ends, which lost 6 bases and 5 bases, there was a span of 13 bases. The CDR3 DNA is TGTGCCAGCAGGCCTGAGGGTCATGAGACCCAGTACTTC. This sequence encodes CASRPEGHETQYF.

This rearrangement joins TRBV15 to TRBJ2-6, with D possibly matching TRBD1 (6 bases). CDR1 and CDR2 (germline): LNHNV, YYDKDF (reference sequence). The V end lost 1 base, the J end lost 0 bases, and 13 bases lay between the germline ends. The CDR3 extends over 18 amino acids. The CDR3 region is CATSRGQESSSGANVLTF. CDR3 in DNA: TGTGCCACCAGCAGAGGACAGGAATCGAGCTCTGGGGCCAACGTCCTGACTTTC.

The chain employs TRBV19 and TRBJ2-7; no clear D gene. The V end was cut by 5 bases, the J end by 3 bases, with 11 bases between. CDR3 length equals 13 residues. Germline V gives CDR1 LNHDA, CDR2 SQIVND (reference sequence). DNA of the CDR3: TGTGCCAGTAGTCCTTACCTCTACTACGAGCAGTACTTC. It specifies CASSPYLYYEQYF.

The rearrangement joins TRBV5-1 to TRBJ2-5; D call uncertain. CDR3 size: 14 residues. The V gene lost 0 bases and the J gene lost 5 bases, with 11 bases spanning the gap. Germline assignment: CDR1 SGHRS and CDR2 YFSETQ. CDR3 residues: CASSLGVRSETQYF. DNA for the CDR3: TGCGCCAGCAGCTTGGGGGTGCGGTCTGAGACCCAGTACTTC. Supplemented by reference TRBV5-1 and TRBJ2-5, the full variable domain reads KAGVTQTPRYLIKTRGQQVTLSCSPISGHRSVSWYQQTPGQGLQFLFEYFSETQRNKGNFPGRFSGRQFSNSRSEMNVSTLELGDSALYLCASSLGVRSETQYFGPGTRLLVL.

This clone was seen just once. The DNA of the CDR3 is TGTGCCAGCAGCGTAGTTGGTAGCGGGGCCCTCCTCACCGGGGAGCTGTTTTTT. Translating gives CASSVVGSGALLTGELFF. V gene TRBV9 combines with J gene TRBJ2-2; 8 positions agree with TRBD2. CDR1 is SGDLS and CDR2 is YYNGEE in the germline V gene. The junction had 11 bases not matched to a gene; V was cut back by 0 bases and J by 4 bases. The CDR3 covers 18 residues. Complete variable domain (other parts from reference TRBV9 and TRBJ2-2): DSGVTQTPKHLITATGQRVTLRCSPRSGDLSVYWYQQSLDQGLQFLIQYYNGEERAKGNILERFSAQQFPDLHSELNLSSLELGDSALYFCASSVVGSGALLTGELFFGEGSRLTVL.

The chain recombines TRBV5-1 with TRBJ1-6; 8 nucleotides align to TRBD1. Looked up from germline, CDR1 is SGHRS and CDR2 is YFSETQ. The ends lost 0 bases at V and 7 bases at J; junction bases unmatched: 3. CDR3 length: 15 amino acids. The CDR3 region has the DNA TGCGCCAGCAGCTTGGGGACAGGGCGGAATTCACCCCTCCACTTT. Its translation is CASSLGTGRNSPLHF.

This clone showed up just a few times. The chain has TRBV7-2 and TRBJ2-4, with TRBD1 as a possible D gene (6 bases). Trimming pared 2 bases from V and 3 bases from J, leaving 11 bases between. The length of the CDR3 is 15 residues. Per germline, CDR1 SGHTA and CDR2 FQGNSA. The DNA for the CDR3 is TGTGCCAGCAGCTTACAGGGGTCAGACAAAAACATTCAGTACTTC. Translated, it gives CASSLQGSDKNIQYF.

V usage is TRBV6-1 and J usage is TRBJ1-5, with D possibly TRBD1 on 6 matching bases. The CDR3 loop spans 15 amino acids. Between the trimmed V and J ends, which lost 5 bases and 11 bases, there was a span of 22 bases. Germline CDR1 is MNHNS and CDR2 is SASEGT. The DNA of the CDR3 is TGTGCCAGCAGTCCACATTCGACAGGCCCGTCGGCCCAGCATTTT. It yields the protein CASSPHSTGPSAQHF.

The gene calls are TRBV19 and TRBJ2-1, with TRBD1 matching 9 bases. This CDR3 has 14 residues. Per germline, CDR1 LNHDA and CDR2 SQIVND (reference sequence). The V gene end was trimmed by 6 bases and the J gene end by 7 bases; junction bases not matched to a gene: 7. The CDR3 sequence is CASRVQGARNEQFF. The CDR3 DNA sequence: TGTGCCAGTAGGGTACAGGGGGCGAGGAATGAGCAGTTCTTC. The whole variable domain, remainder taken from reference TRBV19 and TRBJ2-1, is DGGITQSPKYLFRKEGQNVTLSCEQNLNHDAMYWYRQDPGQGLRLIYYSQIVNDFQKGDIAEGYSVSREKKESFPLTVTSAQKNPTAFYLCASRVQGARNEQFFGPGTRLTVL.

The V gene is TRBV18, the J gene TRBJ1-5, with TRBD1 identical over 7 bases. The trim removed 5 bases at V and 9 bases at J, leaving 10 bases unmatched. Looked up from germline, CDR1 is KGHSH and CDR2 is LQKENI. The CDR3 runs to 14 residues. CDR3 nucleotides: TGTGCCAGCTCAACAAACCGGGACAGTGGGCCCCAGCATTTT. The encoded protein is CASSTNRDSGPQHF.

This sequence joins TRBV18 and TRBJ2-3; TRBD1 might be the D (5 bases). Trimming stripped 0 bases from V and 0 bases from J, with 13 bases between. The CDR3 is 17 amino acids. Germline V gene sequence: CDR1 KGHSH, CDR2 LQKENI. The CDR3: CASSPPVQGPSTDTQYF. The CDR3, as DNA: TGTGCCAGCTCACCACCGGTTCAGGGCCCGAGCACAGATACGCAGTATTTT.

The chain carries TRBV2 and TRBJ2-7, with 7 positions matching TRBD1. V shed 6 bases, J shed 2 bases, and the junction held 10 bases outside the gene matches. Germline lookup yields CDR1 SNHLY and CDR2 FYNNEI. CDR3 length: 15 amino acids. The CDR3 loop is CASSLMTGSPYEQYF. The CDR3 DNA sequence: TGTGCCAGCAGCCTCATGACAGGGTCTCCCTACGAGCAGTACTTC. Supplemented by reference TRBV2 and TRBJ2-7, the full variable domain reads EPEVTQTPSHQVTQMGQEVILRCVPISNHLYFYWYRQILGQKVEFLVSFYNNEISEKSEIFDDQFSVERPDGSNFTLKIRSTKLEDSAMYFCASSLMTGSPYEQYFGPGTRLTVT.

A note on this clone: In the same sample, other DNA sequences code for this CDR3. The genes are TRBV18 and TRBJ1-3; D is uncertain. The germline gives CDR1 KGHSH, CDR2 LQKENI. The germline V and J ends were trimmed by 1 base and 0 bases, with 7 bases remaining between them. The CDR3 is 15 residues long. The DNA of the CDR3 is TGTGCCAGCTCACCACTTGAGAGCTCTGGAAACACCATATATTTT. Translated, it gives CASSPLESSGNTIYF. Full variable domain (rest looked up from reference TRBV18 and TRBJ1-3): NAGVMQNPRHLVRRRGQEARLRCSPMKGHSHVYWYRQLPEEGLKFMVYLQKENIIDESGMPKERFSAEFPKEGPSILRIQQVVRGDSAAYFCASSPLESSGNTIYFGEGSWLTVV.

This sequence joins TRBV5-1 and TRBJ2-7, with a tentative D call TRBD2 (6 bases). The V gene lost 0 bases and the J gene lost 3 bases, with 13 bases spanning the gap. Germline CDR1 SGHRS, CDR2 YFSETQ. The CDR3 totals 15 residues. CDR3 amino acids: CASSLVAGSNYEQYF. The CDR3 nucleotides are TGCGCCAGCAGCTTGGTGGCGGGGTCAAACTACGAGCAGTACTTC.